What follows are 14 T cell receptor beta chains derived from one specimen sequenced in a study of T cells in Graves' hyperthyroidism and ophthalmopathy. TCR beta CDR3 regions were amplified from RNA. HTBI primers were used for first-round RT-PCR of the TCR CDR3. Each CDR3 protein is one row after TCRdb ran MiXCR on the multiplex PCR reads. This sample has 94,000 or so distinct CDR3 sequences, with about 51% found just once. Sequenced: blood. The receptors shown here come from a woman in her 40s with Graves' hyperthyroidism.

This rearrangement joins TRBV29-1 to TRBJ2-2; 8 bases align to TRBD2. The CDR3 totals 15 residues. The V segment lost 3 bases and the J segment 3 bases; nucleotides outside the gene matches: 6. From germline, CDR1 is SQVTM and CDR2 ANQGSEA. DNA of the CDR3: TGCAGCGTTGACGGGACTAGTGAAGACACCGGGGAGCTGTTTTTT. As protein: CSVDGTSEDTGELFF.

This clonotype was counted ten times or more. The rearrangement joins TRBV7-3 to TRBJ2-3; 9 bases line up with TRBD2. The germline V gene has CDR1 SGHTA and CDR2 FQGTGA. V dropped 6 bases and J dropped 10; count of bases not matched to a gene: 14. The CDR3 runs to 15 residues. The CDR3 bases are TGTGCCAGCAGGATTAGCGGACTAGCGCCATTCGCGCAGTATTTT. Translating gives CASRISGLAPFAQYF. The entire variable domain, with the rest obtained from reference TRBV7-3 and TRBJ2-3, is as follows: GAGVSQTPSNKVTEKGKYVELRCDPISGHTALYWYRQSLGQGPEFLIYFQGTGAADDSGLPNDRFFAVRPEGSVSTLKIQRTERGDSAVYLCASRISGLAPFAQYFGPGTRLTVL.

Ten or more counts support this clonotype. DNA for the CDR3: TGCGCCAGCAGCCAACAGGGAAAGCAGTACTTC. As protein: CASSQQGKQYF. This chain uses TRBV4-1 with TRBJ2-7, with a tentative D call TRBD1 (5 bases). CDR1 and CDR2 from the germline V gene are MGHRA and YSYEKL. This CDR3 region has 11 residues. Trimming removed 2 bases from V and 8 bases from J, with 7 bases in between.

The chain links TRBV20-1 to TRBJ2-7, with TRBD2 matching 8 bases. Germline CDR1 reads DFQATT; CDR2 reads SNEGSKA (reference sequence). The CDR3 spans 14 residues. V shed 1 base and J 4 bases; nucleotides not matched to a gene: 6. DNA of the CDR3: TGCAGTGCTAGAGCTTCCGGGGGGGGGTACGAGCAGTACTTC. Translation: CSARASGGGYEQYF.

There are a few counts of this clonotype. The chain employs TRBV7-9 and TRBJ2-7; tentatively, D is TRBD1 or TRBD2 (5 bases each). Germline loops: CDR1 SEHNR, CDR2 FQNEAQ (reference sequence). The CDR3 covers 14 residues. Trimming shortened V by 5 bases and J by 3 bases, and 14 bases separated the two germline ends. CDR3 loop: CASSVEGTGYEQYF. CDR3 nucleotide sequence: TGTGCCAGCAGCGTTGAAGGGACGGGCTACGAGCAGTACTTC.

This clonotype came up a few times. The rearrangement joins TRBV10-3 to TRBJ2-5; D possibly corresponds to TRBD2 (5 bases). Germline V CDR1 and CDR2: ENHRY, SYGVKD. Trimming took off 5 bases at V and 2 bases at J, with 15 bases between the two ends. This CDR3 has 15 residues. For the CDR3, the DNA is TGTGCCATCAGTCCTGGCGGGTTCATTCAAGAGACCCAGTACTTC. Translated, it gives CAISPGGFIQETQYF.

The gene calls are TRBV7-9 and TRBJ2-5; 8 bases agree with TRBD1. The J call may be incorrect, as the DNA end agrees better with TRBJ2-7. From germline, CDR1 is SEHNR and CDR2 FQNEAQ (reference sequence). This CDR3 has 13 residues. The CDR3 reads CASFEQGVYEQYF. The CDR3, as DNA: TGTGCCAGCTTCGAACAGGGGGTGTACGAGCAGTACTTC.

This clonotype was counted ten times or more. The rearrangement joins TRBV20-1 to TRBJ1-1, with D maybe TRBD1 (5 bases). V lost 6 bases to trimming and J lost 5 bases, with 13 bases between them. The germline CDR1 and CDR2 sequences are DFQATT and SNEGSKA (reference sequence). CDR3 length: 12 amino acids. CDR3 loop: CSARGGGTEAFF. Written as DNA, the CDR3 is TGCAGTGCCCGGGGGGGAGGGACTGAAGCTTTCTTT.

A note on this clonotype: This sequence may be a read error, since a much larger clone differs from it by one base. The chain employs TRBV7-2 and TRBJ1-2; perhaps TRBD1 as D (6 bases). Germline V gives CDR1 SGHTA, CDR2 FQGNSA. This CDR3 has 16 amino acids. The CDR3 region is CASSQGAGTSSYGYAF. CDR3 sequence (DNA): TGCGCCAGCAGCCAAGGAGCGGGGACAAGTAGTTATGGCTACGCCTTC. The variable domain in full, with the rest retrieved from reference TRBV7-2 and TRBJ1-2, is GAGVSQSPSNKVTEKGKDVELRCDPISGHTALYWYRQSLGQGLEFLIYFQGNSAPDKSGLPSDRFSAERTGGSVSTLTIQRTQQEDSAVYLCASSQGAGTSSYGYAFGSGTRLTVV.

This clonotype was recorded at least ten times. The rearrangement joins TRBV12-3 or TRBV12-4 to TRBJ2-5; 9 nucleotides match TRBD2. V was pared by 8 bases and J by 5 bases, with 6 bases of the junction left unmatched. The CDR3 sequence is 13 residues long. The CDR3 DNA reads as TGTGCCAGCGGGCTAGCGGGAAGGGAGACCCAGTACTTC. Residues: CASGLAGRETQYF.

V is TRBV10-3 and J is TRBJ1-3; 9 bases fit TRBD1. The CDR3 length is 12 residues. V was clipped by 11 bases and J by 9 bases; unmatched bases: 8. Germline V CDR1 and CDR2: ENHRY, SYGVKD. The DNA of the CDR3 is TGTGCCTCCGCCCGGGACAGGGTCACCATATATTTT. Encoded protein: CASARDRVTIYF.

The sample holds many counts of this clonotype. V usage is TRBV4-1 and J usage is TRBJ1-5; D remains ambiguous. The V gene's germline CDR1 is MGHRA and CDR2 YSYEKL. V lost 3 bases, J lost 0 bases, and 12 bases lay in between. The CDR3 is made up of 16 amino acids. The CDR3 coding sequence is TGCGCCAGCAGCCAGGGTATGATGCTTAGCAATCAGCCCCAGCATTTT. It codes for CASSQGMMLSNQPQHF.

In its sample, this clonotype was seen many times. This chain joins TRBV20-1 and TRBJ1-1, with D possibly being TRBD1 (5 bases). The CDR3 sequence is 14 residues long. The V gene's germline CDR1 is DFQATT and CDR2 SNEGSKA (reference sequence). Trimming took off 1 base at V and 6 bases at J, with 15 bases between the two ends. CDR3 coding DNA: TGCAGTGCTAGAGGGGACCCCACCCGGCCTGAAGCTTTCTTT. It encodes CSARGDPTRPEAFF.

This chain uses TRBV7-9 with TRBJ1-2; D might be TRBD1 (5 bases). Trimming stripped 1 base from V and 3 bases from J, with 6 bases between. The germline CDR1 and CDR2 sequences are SEHNR and FQNEAQ (reference sequence). This CDR3 has 13 amino acids. Written as DNA, the CDR3 is TGTGCCAGCAGCTTAGGGGACCACTATGGCTACACCTTC. Protein sequence: CASSLGDHYGYTF.